This T cell receptor (beta chain) originates from a study of T-cell memory formation after mild COVID-19. The CDR3 loop spans 14 amino acids. Trimming removed 3 bases at V and 2 bases at J, with 10 bases between. CDR1 is KGHSH, CDR2 LQKENI, per germline. Using constant-segment primers, 5'RACE produced TCR alpha and TCR beta cDNA libraries carrying sample barcodes and UMIs. TCRdb itself ran the 5' RACE reads through MiXCR, one entry per CDR3 protein. The profile shows around 340,000 distinct CDR3 sequences, approximately 15% of them singletons. The clonotype was recovered from a man in his late teens or twenties who had mild COVID-19 (a few samples of this study predate the infection). Cell type and time point are not known. The V call is TRBV18, the J call TRBJ2-5; D remains ambiguous. The source material was PBMCs or a T cell subset sorted from them (not recorded which). The CDR3 region is CASSPRTEQETQYF. The CDR3 DNA reads TGTGCCAGCTCACCTAGGACGGAGCAAGAGACCCAGTACTTC. Based on the CDR3 plus reference TRBV18 and TRBJ2-5, the full variable domain is NAGVMQNPRHLVRRRGQEARLRCSPMKGHSHVYWYRQLPEEGLKFMVYLQKENIIDESGMPKERFSAEFPKEGPSILRIQQVVRGDSAAYFCASSPRTEQETQYFGPGTRLLVL.